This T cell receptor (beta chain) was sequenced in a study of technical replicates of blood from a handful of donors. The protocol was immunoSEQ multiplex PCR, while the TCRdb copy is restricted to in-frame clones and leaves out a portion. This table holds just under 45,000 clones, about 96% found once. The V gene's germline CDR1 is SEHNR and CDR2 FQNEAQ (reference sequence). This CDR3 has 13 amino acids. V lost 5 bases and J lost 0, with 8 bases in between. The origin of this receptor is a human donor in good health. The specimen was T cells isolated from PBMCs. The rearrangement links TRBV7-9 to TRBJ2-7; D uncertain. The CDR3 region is CASSLDTSYEQYF. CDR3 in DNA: TGTGCCAGCAGCCTTGACACCTCCTACGAGCAGTACTTC.